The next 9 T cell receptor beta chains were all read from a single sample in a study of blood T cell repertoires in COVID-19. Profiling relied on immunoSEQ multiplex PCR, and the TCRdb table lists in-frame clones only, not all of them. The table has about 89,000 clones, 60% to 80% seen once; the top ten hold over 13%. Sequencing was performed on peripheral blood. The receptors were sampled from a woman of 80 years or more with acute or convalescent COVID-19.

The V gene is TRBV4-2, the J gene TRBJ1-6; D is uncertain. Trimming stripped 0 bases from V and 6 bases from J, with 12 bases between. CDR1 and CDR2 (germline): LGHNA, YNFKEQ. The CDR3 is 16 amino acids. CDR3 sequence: CASSQEVTVFNSPLHF. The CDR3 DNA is TGTGCCAGCAGCCAAGAAGTAACAGTCTTTAATTCACCCCTCCACTTT.

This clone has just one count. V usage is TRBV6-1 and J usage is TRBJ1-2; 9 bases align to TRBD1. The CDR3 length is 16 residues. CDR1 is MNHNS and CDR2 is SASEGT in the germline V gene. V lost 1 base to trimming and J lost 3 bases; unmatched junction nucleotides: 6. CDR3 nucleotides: TGTGCCAGCAGTGAAGGTGTGGGACAGGGAGACTATGGCTACACCTTC. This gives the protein CASSEGVGQGDYGYTF.

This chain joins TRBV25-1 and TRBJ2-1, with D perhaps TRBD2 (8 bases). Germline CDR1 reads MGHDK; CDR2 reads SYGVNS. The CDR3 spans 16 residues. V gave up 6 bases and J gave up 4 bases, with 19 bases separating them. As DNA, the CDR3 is TGTGCCAGCAGCCGTGAAGGGGGCGGGGGGTACAATGAGCAGTTCTTC. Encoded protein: CASSREGGGGYNEQFF.

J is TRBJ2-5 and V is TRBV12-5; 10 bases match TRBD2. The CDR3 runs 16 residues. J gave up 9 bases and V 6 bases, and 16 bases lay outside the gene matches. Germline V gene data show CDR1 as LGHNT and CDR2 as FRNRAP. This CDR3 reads CASGPRTSGVPEAQYF. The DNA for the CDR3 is TGTGCTAGTGGCCCTCGGACTAGCGGCGTACCCGAGGCCCAGTACTTC. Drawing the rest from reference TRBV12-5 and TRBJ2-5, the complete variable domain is DARVTQTPRHKVTEMGQEVTMRCQPILGHNTVFWYRQTMMQGLELLAYFRNRAPLDDSGMPKDRFSAEMPDATLATLKIQPSEPRDSAVYFCASGPRTSGVPEAQYFGPGTRLLVL.

DNA for the CDR3: TGTGCCATCAGTGAGTCTCCCGGGCCCGGGGCTGAAGCTTTCTTT. It encodes CAISESPGPGAEAFF. This chain joins TRBV10-3 and TRBJ1-1; D is unresolved. The CDR3 is 15 residues long. CDR1 and CDR2 from the germline V gene are ENHRY and SYGVKD. V was cut by 0 bases and J by 6 bases, with 14 bases left in between.

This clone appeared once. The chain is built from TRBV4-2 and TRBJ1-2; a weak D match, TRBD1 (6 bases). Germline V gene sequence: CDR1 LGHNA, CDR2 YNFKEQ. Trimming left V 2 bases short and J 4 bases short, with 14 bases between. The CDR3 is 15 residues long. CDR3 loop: CASSQPIQGGYGYTF. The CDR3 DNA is TGTGCCAGCAGCCAACCCATACAGGGCGGCTATGGCTACACCTTC.

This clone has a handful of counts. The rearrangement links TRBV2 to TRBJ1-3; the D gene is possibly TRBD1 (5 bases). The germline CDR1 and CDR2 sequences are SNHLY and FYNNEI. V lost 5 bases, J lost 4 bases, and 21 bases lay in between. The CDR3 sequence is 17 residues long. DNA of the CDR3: TGTGCCAGCAGTACAACGAAGGGGCCCCCTTGGGGAAACACCATATATTTT. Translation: CASSTTKGPPWGNTIYF.

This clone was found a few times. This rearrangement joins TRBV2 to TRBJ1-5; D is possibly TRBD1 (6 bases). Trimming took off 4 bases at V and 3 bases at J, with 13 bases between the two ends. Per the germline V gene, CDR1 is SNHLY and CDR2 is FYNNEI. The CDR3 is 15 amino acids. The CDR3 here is CASSALTGYNQPQHF. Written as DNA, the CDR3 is TGTGCCAGCAGTGCCCTGACAGGATACAATCAGCCCCAGCATTTT.

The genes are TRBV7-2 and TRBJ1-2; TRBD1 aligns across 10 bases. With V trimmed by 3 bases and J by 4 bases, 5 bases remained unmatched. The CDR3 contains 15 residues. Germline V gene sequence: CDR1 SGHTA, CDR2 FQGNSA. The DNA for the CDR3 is TGTGCCAGCAGCTTCGACAGGGGGCTTAGCTATGGCTACACCTTC. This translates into CASSFDRGLSYGYTF.